The clone carrying this T cell receptor beta chain was detected only a few times. Its antigen is not identified. This entry comes from a study of beta chain features in type 1 diabetes. Central memory, naive, regulatory and stem cell-like memory CD4+ cells were sorted by CD45RO/CCR7/CD25/CD127/CD95/CD27. Trimming left V 0 bases short and J 5 bases short, with 14 bases between. Germline assignment: CDR1 SGHRS and CDR2 YFSETQ. The CDR3 is 16 amino acids. Study-wide results and caveats: Researchers report that Type 1 diabetes patients had moderately but significantly shorter TCRB CDR3s across all four CD4+ subsets. Since sequencing was performed on cDNA, cells with high TCR expression could be over-represented. Junctions at VDJ sites from type 1 diabetes patients had fewer insertions and more deletions.

The entirety of the isolated RNA underwent reverse transcription, so expressed TCRB transcripts were sequenced. Deep immunoSEQ sequencing covered naive, central memory and regulatory T cell samples. Clones were sequenced by immunoSEQ multiplex PCR, and TCRdb holds only the in-frame ones, with some missing. The sample holds about 280,000 clones, about 15% seen once. J is TRBJ2-2 and V is TRBV5-1; D uncertain. The specimen was naive CD4+ T cells from blood. The sequence was obtained from a man aged 18-30 years with type 1 diabetes. CDR3 in amino acids: CASSLAAASGTGELFF. The CDR3 DNA reads TGCGCCAGCAGCTTGGCCGCGGCTAGTGGTACCGGGGAGCTGTTTTTT.